This T cell receptor (beta chain) was recorded in a study of PD-1 blockade in classical Hodgkin lymphoma. Per the germline V gene, CDR1 is SGHDN and CDR2 is FVKESK. The length of the CDR3 is 17 residues. Trimming took 0 bases from V and 0 from J, leaving 15 bases between them. The time point denotes: cycle 4 day 1 (C4D1), after six to seven weeks of nivolumab. Patients all relapsed after autologous stem cell transplantation, and there was variation in brentuximab vedotin exposure. Clones were sequenced by immunoSEQ multiplex PCR, and TCRdb holds only the in-frame ones, with some missing. The data contain about 110,000 clones, around 90% of them singletons.

The input for sequencing was peripheral blood mononuclear cells (PBMCs), taken before the fourth cycle of nivolumab. The receptor was derived from a human donor with classical Hodgkin lymphoma. This chain joins TRBV14 and TRBJ2-7; maybe TRBD2 (5 bases). The CDR3 coding sequence is TGTGCCAGCAGCCAAGATCCCAGCGGATTTCCCTCCTACGAGCAGTACTTC. Protein sequence: CASSQDPSGFPSYEQYF. Variable domain in full (rest from reference TRBV14 and TRBJ2-7): EAGVTQFPSHSVIEKGQTVTLRCDPISGHDNLYWYRRVMGKEIKFLLHFVKESKQDESGMPNNRFLAERTGGTYSTLKVQPAELEDSGVYFCASSQDPSGFPSYEQYFGPGTRLTVT.